This T cell receptor beta chain was observed in a study of CD8 T cells in ankylosing spondylitis. A single record per CDR3 protein comes from TCRdb applying MiXCR to the 5' RACE reads. The sample records roughly 180,000 distinct CDR3 sequences, around a tenth being singletons. Many counts were recorded for this clonotype. Germline values: CDR1 SGHTA, CDR2 FQGNSA. J was trimmed by 5 bases and V by 0 bases; bases with no gene match: 13. This CDR3 comprises 18 residues. This sequence originates from a female donor with ankylosing spondylitis or in good health (not recorded which). Sequenced input: blood, either unsorted or a sorted T cell fraction (not recorded which). The V and J genes are TRBV7-2 and TRBJ2-7; TRBD2 aligns across 10 bases. CDR3 nucleotide sequence: TGTGCCAGCAGCTTAGCCATCCCGGCTAGCGGGAGTCGCGACGAGCAGTACTTC. Its translation: CASSLAIPASGSRDEQYF. Looking up the rest from reference TRBV7-2 and TRBJ2-7 gives the full variable domain: GAGVSQSPSNKVTEKGKDVELRCDPISGHTALYWYRQSLGQGLEFLIYFQGNSAPDKSGLPSDRFSAERTGGSVSTLTIQRTQQEDSAVYLCASSLAIPASGSRDEQYFGPGTRLTVT.